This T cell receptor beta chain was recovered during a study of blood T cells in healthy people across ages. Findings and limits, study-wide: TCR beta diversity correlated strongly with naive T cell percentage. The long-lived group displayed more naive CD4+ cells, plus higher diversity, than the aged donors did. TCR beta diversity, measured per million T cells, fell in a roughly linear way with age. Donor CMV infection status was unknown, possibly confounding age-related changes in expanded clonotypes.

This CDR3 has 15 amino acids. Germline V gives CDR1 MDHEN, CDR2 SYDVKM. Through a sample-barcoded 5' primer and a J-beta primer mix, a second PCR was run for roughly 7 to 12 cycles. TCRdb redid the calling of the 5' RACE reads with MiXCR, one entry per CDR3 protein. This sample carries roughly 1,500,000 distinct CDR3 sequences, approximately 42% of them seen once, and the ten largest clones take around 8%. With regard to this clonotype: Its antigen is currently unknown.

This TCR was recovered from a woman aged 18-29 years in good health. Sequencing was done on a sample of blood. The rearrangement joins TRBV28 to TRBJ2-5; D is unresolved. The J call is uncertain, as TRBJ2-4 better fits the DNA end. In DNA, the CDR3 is TGTGCCAGCAGTTTCCGGACGAGAGAGGACAACATTCAGTACTTC. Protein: CASSFRTREDNIQYF.